This T cell receptor (beta chain) is drawn from a study of T cell changes during pregnancy in multiple sclerosis. The method was immunoSEQ multiplex PCR; TCRdb's version includes in-frame clones alone and lacks a portion of them. The profile shows over 50,000 clones, 91% of them singletons. Sequencing was performed on peripheral blood, taken in the third trimester of pregnancy. The receptor's source is a female donor in good health, enrolled as a control in a pregnancy study.

CDR3 sequence: CASSQDQAGPRTGELFF. The CDR3 nucleotides read TGTGCCAGCAGCCAAGATCAGGCAGGGCCGAGGACCGGGGAGCTGTTTTTT. The chain employs TRBV4-2 and TRBJ2-2, with D perhaps TRBD1 (5 bases). The CDR3 contains 17 residues. The V end was cut by 0 bases, the J end by 5 bases, with 16 bases between. Germline CDR1 and CDR2: LGHNA and YNFKEQ.